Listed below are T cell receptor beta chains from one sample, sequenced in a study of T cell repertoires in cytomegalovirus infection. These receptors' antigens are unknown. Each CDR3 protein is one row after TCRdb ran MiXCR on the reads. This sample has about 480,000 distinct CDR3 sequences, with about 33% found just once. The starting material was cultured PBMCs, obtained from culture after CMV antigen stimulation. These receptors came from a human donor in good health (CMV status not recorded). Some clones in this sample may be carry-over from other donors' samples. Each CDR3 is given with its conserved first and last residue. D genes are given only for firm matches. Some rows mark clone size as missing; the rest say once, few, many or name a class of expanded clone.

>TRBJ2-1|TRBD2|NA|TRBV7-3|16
CASSLSQAGGHNEQFF
TGTGCCAGCAGCTTATCCCAAGCGGGAGGACACAATGAGCAGTTCTTC
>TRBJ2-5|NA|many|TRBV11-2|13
CASRPQGRETQYF
TGTGCCAGCAGACCGCAGGGTAGAGAGACCCAGTACTTC
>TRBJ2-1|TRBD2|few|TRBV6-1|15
CASSGLADSYNEQFF
TGTGCCAGCAGTGGACTAGCGGACTCCTACAATGAGCAGTTCTTC
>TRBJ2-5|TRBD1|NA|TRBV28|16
CASRTPGQGVMETQYF
TGTGCCAGCAGAACTCCGGGACAGGGGGTGATGGAGACCCAGTACTTC
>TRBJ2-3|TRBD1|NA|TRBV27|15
CASSLGQANTDTQYF
TGTGCCAGCAGCCTCGGACAGGCGAACACAGATACGCAGTATTTT
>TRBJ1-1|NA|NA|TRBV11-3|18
CASSLDPGTPSMNTEAFF
TGTGCCAGCAGCTTAGATCCCGGGACACCGAGCATGAACACTGAAGCTTTCTTT
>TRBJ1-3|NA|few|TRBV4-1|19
CASSQDRLNSVTAGNTIYF
TGCGCCAGCAGCCAAGATCGTCTGAATTCTGTAACAGCCGGAAACACCATATATTTT
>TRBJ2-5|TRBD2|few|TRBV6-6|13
CASSSGREETQYF
TGTGCCTCCTCTAGCGGGAGGGAAGAGACCCAGTACTTC
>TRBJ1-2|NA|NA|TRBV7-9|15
CASSQTTKPNYGYTF
TGTGCCAGCAGCCAGACCACAAAACCTAACTATGGCTACACCTTC
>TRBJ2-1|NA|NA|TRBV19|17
CASRTTVWGPQTDEQFF
TGTGCCAGTAGGACGACGGTATGGGGACCCCAAACGGATGAGCAGTTCTTC
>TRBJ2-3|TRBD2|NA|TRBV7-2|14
CASSLVAGVDTRYF
TGTGCCAGCAGCTTAGTTGCGGGAGTAGATACGCGGTATTTT
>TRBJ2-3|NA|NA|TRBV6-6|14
CASSYGSSAGTQYF
TGTGCCAGCAGTTACGGCTCTAGCGCCGGTACGCAGTATTTT
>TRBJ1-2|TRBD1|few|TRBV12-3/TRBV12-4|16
CASSPSPGQGDYGYTF
TGTGCCAGCAGCCCTAGTCCGGGACAGGGTGACTATGGCTACACCTTC
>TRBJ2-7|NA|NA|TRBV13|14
CASSRKAFGYEQYF
TGTGCCAGCAGCAGAAAGGCTTTCGGGTACGAGCAGTACTTC
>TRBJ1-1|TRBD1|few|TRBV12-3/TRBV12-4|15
CASSSPGGGYTEAFF
TGTGCCAGCAGTTCCCCAGGGGGCGGTTACACTGAAGCTTTCTTT
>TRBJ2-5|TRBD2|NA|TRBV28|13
CASEREGGETQYF
TGTGCCAGCGAGCGGGAGGGAGGAGAGACCCAGTACTTC
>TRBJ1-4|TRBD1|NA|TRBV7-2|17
CASARDRGYATNERLFF
TGTGCCAGCGCACGGGACAGGGGATATGCAACTAATGAAAGACTGTTTTTT
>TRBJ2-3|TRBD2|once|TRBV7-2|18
CASSLVPATSGFRNTQYF
TGTGCCAGCAGCTTAGTCCCCGCGACTAGCGGGTTTAGAAATACGCAGTATTTT
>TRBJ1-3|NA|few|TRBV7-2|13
CASSLAEGNTIYF
TGTGCCAGCAGCTTAGCAGAAGGAAACACCATATATTTT
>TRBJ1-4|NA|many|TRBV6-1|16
CASSSRTDSSTEKLFF
TGTGCCAGCAGTTCCCGGACTGACAGCAGTACAGAAAAACTGTTTTTT
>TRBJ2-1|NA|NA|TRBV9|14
CASNPGSSDNEQFF
TGTGCCAGCAACCCCGGGTCTTCAGATAATGAGCAGTTCTTC
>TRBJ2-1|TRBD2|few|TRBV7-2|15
CASSRDSGILGEQFF
TGTGCCAGCAGCCGAGATAGCGGGATTCTTGGTGAGCAGTTCTTC
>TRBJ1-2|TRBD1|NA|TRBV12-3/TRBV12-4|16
CASSPMGQGSNYGYTF
TGTGCCAGCAGTCCGATGGGACAGGGTTCTAACTATGGCTACACCTTC
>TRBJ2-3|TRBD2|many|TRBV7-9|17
CASSYTSGRAGGDTQYF
TGTGCCAGCAGCTACACTAGCGGGAGGGCCGGTGGAGATACGCAGTATTTT
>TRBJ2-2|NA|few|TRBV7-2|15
CASSSKPLGAGELFF
TGTGCCAGCAGCTCAAAACCCCTGGGGGCCGGGGAGCTGTTTTTT
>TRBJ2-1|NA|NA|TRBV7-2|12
CASSPPSPEQFF
TGTGCCAGCAGCCCCCCGAGCCCGGAGCAGTTCTTT
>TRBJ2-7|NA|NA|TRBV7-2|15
CASSAMLGSAYEQYF
TGTGCCAGCAGCGCTATGCTAGGTTCGGCCTACGAGCAGTACTTC
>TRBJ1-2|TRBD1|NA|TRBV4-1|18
CASSFRQGIGPSDYGYTF
TGCGCCAGCAGCTTCCGACAGGGAATCGGTCCATCTGACTATGGCTACACCTTC
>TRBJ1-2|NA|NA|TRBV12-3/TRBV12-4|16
CASSVTGSPSNYGYTF
TGTGCCAGCAGTGTTACAGGTTCTCCTTCTAACTATGGCTACACCTTC
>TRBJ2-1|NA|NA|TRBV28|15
CASSSPVIRANEQFF
TGTGCCAGCAGTTCCCCCGTGATAAGGGCCAATGAGCAGTTCTTC
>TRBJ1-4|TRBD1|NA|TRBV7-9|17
CASSLDRGTGFNEKLFF
TGTGCCAGCAGCTTAGACAGGGGGACTGGCTTTAATGAAAAACTGTTTTTT
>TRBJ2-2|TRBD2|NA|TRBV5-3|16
CASSLSSGVNTGELFF
TGTGCCAGCAGCCTATCTAGCGGGGTGAACACCGGGGAGCTGTTTTTT
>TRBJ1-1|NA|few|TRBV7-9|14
CASSFTSTRTEAFF
TGTGCCAGCAGCTTTACGTCGACACGCACTGAAGCTTTCTTT
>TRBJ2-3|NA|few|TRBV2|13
CASHQAAGDTQYF
TGTGCCAGTCACCAGGCCGCCGGGGATACGCAGTATTTT
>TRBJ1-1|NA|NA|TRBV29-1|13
CSVDGVQNTEAFF
TGCAGCGTTGATGGGGTGCAGAACACTGAAGCTTTCTTT
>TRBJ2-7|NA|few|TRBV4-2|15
CASSQDISATYEQYF
TGTGCCAGCAGCCAAGATATTTCGGCCACCTACGAGCAGTACTTC
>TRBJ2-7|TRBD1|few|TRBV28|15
CASSRTGGESYEQYF
TGTGCCAGCAGCCGGACAGGGGGAGAATCCTACGAGCAGTACTTC
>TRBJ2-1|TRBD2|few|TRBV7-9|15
CASSLVALAGVGQFF
TGTGCCAGCAGCTTAGTGGCACTAGCGGGAGTAGGGCAGTTCTTC
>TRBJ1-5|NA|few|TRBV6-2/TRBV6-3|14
CASSYAGAWEPQHF
TGTGCCAGCAGTTACGCGGGGGCGTGGGAGCCCCAGCATTTT
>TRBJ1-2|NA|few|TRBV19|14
CASSISGGVHGYTF
TGTGCCAGTAGTATTTCCGGCGGGGTACACGGCTACACCTTC
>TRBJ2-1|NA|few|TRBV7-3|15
CASSLNAESYNEQFF
TGTGCCAGCAGCTTAAACGCCGAATCCTACAATGAGCAGTTCTTC
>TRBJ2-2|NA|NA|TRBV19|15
CASKTTGVGTGELFF
TGTGCCAGTAAGACGACAGGAGTGGGCACCGGGGAGCTGTTTTTT
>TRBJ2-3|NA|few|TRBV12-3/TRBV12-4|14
CASSSDLRADTQYF
TGTGCCAGCAGCTCGGACCTGAGGGCGGATACGCAGTATTTT
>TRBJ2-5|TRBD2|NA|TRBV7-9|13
CASSYGTSETQYF
TGTGCCAGCAGCTACGGGACTAGCGAGACCCAGTACTTC
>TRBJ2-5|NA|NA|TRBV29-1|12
CSVDLGWETQYF
TGCAGCGTTGATCTGGGGTGGGAGACCCAGTACTTC
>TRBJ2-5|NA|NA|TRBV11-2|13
CASSWNEERTQYF
TGTGCCAGCAGCTGGAACGAGGAGAGGACCCAGTACTTC
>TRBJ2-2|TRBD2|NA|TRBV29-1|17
CSVEVIAGVFSTGELFF
TGCAGCGTTGAAGTTATAGCGGGTGTGTTTTCCACCGGGGAGCTGTTTTTT
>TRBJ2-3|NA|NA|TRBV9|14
CASSVGERLDTQYF
TGTGCCAGCAGCGTAGGCGAGCGGCTAGATACGCAGTATTTT
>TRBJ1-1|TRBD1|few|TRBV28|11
CASTDREEAFF
TGTGCCAGCACCGACAGGGAAGAAGCTTTCTTT
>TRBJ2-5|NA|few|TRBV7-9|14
CASSPADRGETQYF
TGTGCCAGCAGCCCAGCGGACCGGGGGGAGACCCAGTACTTC
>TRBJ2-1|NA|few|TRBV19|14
CASNSVSSYNEQFF
TGTGCCAGTAACTCGGTAAGCTCCTACAATGAGCAGTTCTTC
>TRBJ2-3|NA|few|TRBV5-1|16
CASSLAGGALTDTQYF
TGCGCCAGCAGCCTTGCTGGCGGTGCCCTCACAGATACGCAGTATTTT
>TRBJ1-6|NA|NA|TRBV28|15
CASSLGRSWDSPLHF
TGTGCCAGCAGCCTGGGGAGAAGCTGGGATTCACCCCTCCACTTT
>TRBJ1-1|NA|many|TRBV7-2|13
CASSSTGSAEAFF
TGTGCCAGCAGCTCCACAGGGAGCGCTGAAGCTTTCTTT
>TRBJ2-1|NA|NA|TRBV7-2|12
CASINPGSEQFF
TGTGCCAGCATTAACCCGGGTTCGGAGCAGTTCTTC
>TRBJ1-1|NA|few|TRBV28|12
CASSPPRSGAFF
TGTGCCAGCAGTCCCCCACGGTCGGGAGCTTTCTTT
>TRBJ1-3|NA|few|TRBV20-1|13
CSATRDPGNTIYF
TGCAGTGCTACCAGGGATCCAGGAAACACCATATATTTT
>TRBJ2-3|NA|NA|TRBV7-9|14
CASGWTLSTDTQYF
TGTGCCAGCGGCTGGACTCTTAGCACAGATACGCAGTATTTT
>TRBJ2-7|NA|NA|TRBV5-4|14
CASSPMQGNHEQYF
TGTGCCAGCAGCCCCATGCAGGGAAACCACGAGCAGTACTTC